Below, one T cell receptor (beta chain) is given with its context. Its antigen specificity is not known. No qualities accompany the bases; no much larger clone lies one base away. The CDR3 covers 16 residues, taking in both the cysteine and the phenylalanine. CDR3 DNA is the only sequence kept; it has 48 bases, read in frame from the first base. V lost 0 bases and J lost 8 bases; the stretch between them is 19 bases long. CDR1 and CDR2 were assigned from the germline V gene (reference sequence) as LGHDT and YNNKEL. The data are from a study of control samples from healthy donors and cancer patients (dated by TCRdb to 2020 to 2022). Library generation was performed with the immunoSEQ multiplex PCR assay. TCRdb retrieved this table from immuneACCESS and kept in-frame rearrangements only. Not all clones are present; in checked studies, unresolved V genes account for under half, and no reason is known for the remainder. The sample table contains over 100,000 clones; only one count was recorded for roughly 91% of them. Of the sample, around 17% is held by the ten largest clones.

Sequencing input: blood. The source of this sequence is a woman aged 45-59 years in good health. The sequence joins TRBV3-1 (or the pseudogene TRBV3-2) to TRBJ1-2; the D segment could be TRBD1, given 5 matching bases. The nucleotides read TGTGCCAGCAGCCAAGAGGGGCAGCCCGTCGCGAGGGGCTACACCTTC. It translates to CASSQEGQPVARGYTF.